This is a list of T cell receptor beta chains from one sample in a study of vaccination effects on CD4 cells after COVID-19. Assay used: immunoSEQ multiplex PCR; TCRdb lists only in-frame clones, some missing. Of more than 30,000 clones in the sample, roughly 82% were seen once. These receptors' targets are unknown. The source material was CD4+ T cells from PBMCs cultured without peptide, sampled before COVID-19 vaccination. The receptors originated from a human donor who received a COVID-19 vaccine. Each CDR3 is given with its conserved first and last residue. Fields, in order: V gene, D gene, J gene, clone size, CDR3 protein, CDR3 DNA. The D gene is left open where the match is weak. Size tells how often a clone was seen (once, few, many) or the class of an expanded clone, and some rows leave it out.

TRBV2	TRBD2	TRBJ2-1	NA	CASKTSGGAYNEQFF	TGTGCCAGCAAGACTAGCGGGGGGGCGTACAATGAGCAGTTCTTC
TRBV19	NA	TRBJ1-2	NA	CASSIRLALYGYTF	TGTGCCAGTAGTATCAGGCTTGCCCTCTATGGCTACACCTTC
TRBV28	NA	TRBJ1-2	once	CASSLYPASYTF	TGTGCCAGCAGTTTATACCCCGCTAGCTACACCTTC
TRBV18	NA	TRBJ1-6	once	CASSPPTKPRGGSPLHF	TGTGCCAGCTCACCACCGACGAAGCCGAGGGGGGGTTCACCCCTCCACTTT
TRBV5-1	NA	TRBJ1-4	once	CASSGGPGANEKLFF	TGCGCCAGCAGCGGCGGACCGGGGGCCAATGAAAAACTGTTTTTT
TRBV6-2/TRBV6-3	TRBD2	TRBJ2-1	once	CASRPRLAGGPQEQFF	TGTGCCAGCAGACCTCGACTAGCGGGGGGGCCTCAGGAGCAGTTCTTC
TRBV28	TRBD2	TRBJ2-2	NA	CASTWGGSNTGELFF	TGTGCCAGCACCTGGGGGGGGTCGAACACCGGGGAGCTGTTTTTT
TRBV24-1	TRBD1	TRBJ2-3	NA	CATRDRDTDTQYF	TGTGCCACCAGGGACAGGGACACAGATACGCAGTATTTT
TRBV6-5	NA	TRBJ1-2	NA	CASRAGPNNYGYTF	TGTGCCAGCAGGGCGGGACCTAATAACTATGGCTACACCTTC
TRBV18	NA	TRBJ1-6	NA	CASSPGTGYSPLHF	TGTGCCAGCTCACCCGGCACAGGCTATTCACCCCTCCACTTT
TRBV4-1	TRBD1	TRBJ1-2	NA	CASSHPGTGDYGYTF	TGCGCCAGCAGCCACCCCGGGACAGGGGACTATGGCTACACCTTC
TRBV14	NA	TRBJ2-3	NA	CASSQIITDTQYF	TGTGCCAGCAGCCAAATTATAACAGATACGCAGTATTTT
TRBV24-1	NA	TRBJ1-3	NA	CATSDKRSSGNTIYF	TGTGCCACCAGTGATAAGAGGAGCTCTGGAAACACCATATATTTT
TRBV6-5	NA	TRBJ2-3	NA	CASTSVRTDTQYF	TGTGCCAGCACTAGCGTCCGCACAGATACGCAGTATTTT
TRBV19	NA	TRBJ2-5	NA	CASRRGSGETQYF	TGTGCCTCCCGGAGAGGGTCAGGGGAGACCCAGTACTTC
TRBV7-2	NA	TRBJ1-5	NA	CASSLLFSNQPQHF	TGTGCCAGCAGCTTACTCTTTAGCAATCAGCCCCAGCATTTT
TRBV19	NA	TRBJ1-5	NA	CASSIGLPGNQPQHF	TGTGCCAGTAGTATTGGGCTTCCGGGCAATCAGCCCCAGCATTTT
TRBV6-5	TRBD1	TRBJ1-3	NA	CASSTGGGNTIYF	TGTGCCAGCAGTACAGGGGGTGGAAACACCATATATTTT
TRBV19	NA	TRBJ1-6	once	CASKRGGEGNSPLHF	TGTGCCAGCAAACGCGGCGGTGAGGGAAATTCACCCCTCCACTTT
TRBV11-3	TRBD1	TRBJ1-5	few	CASSLWNAGGWKPQHF	TGTGCCAGCAGCTTATGGAACGCAGGGGGGTGGAAGCCCCAGCATTTT
TRBV5-1	TRBD1	TRBJ2-1	few	CASSLERTGNEQFF	TGCGCCAGCAGCTTGGAGAGGACAGGGAATGAGCAGTTCTTC
TRBV19	NA	TRBJ1-1	NA	CASSIDWAPEAFF	TGTGCCAGTAGTATAGATTGGGCACCTGAAGCTTTCTTT
TRBV10-2	NA	TRBJ2-3	NA	CASSEDGYTDTQYF	TGCGCCAGCAGCGAAGACGGATACACAGATACGCAGTATTTT
TRBV18	TRBD1	TRBJ2-3	NA	CASSSQQGADTQYF	TGTGCCAGCTCATCACAACAGGGGGCCGATACGCAGTATTTT